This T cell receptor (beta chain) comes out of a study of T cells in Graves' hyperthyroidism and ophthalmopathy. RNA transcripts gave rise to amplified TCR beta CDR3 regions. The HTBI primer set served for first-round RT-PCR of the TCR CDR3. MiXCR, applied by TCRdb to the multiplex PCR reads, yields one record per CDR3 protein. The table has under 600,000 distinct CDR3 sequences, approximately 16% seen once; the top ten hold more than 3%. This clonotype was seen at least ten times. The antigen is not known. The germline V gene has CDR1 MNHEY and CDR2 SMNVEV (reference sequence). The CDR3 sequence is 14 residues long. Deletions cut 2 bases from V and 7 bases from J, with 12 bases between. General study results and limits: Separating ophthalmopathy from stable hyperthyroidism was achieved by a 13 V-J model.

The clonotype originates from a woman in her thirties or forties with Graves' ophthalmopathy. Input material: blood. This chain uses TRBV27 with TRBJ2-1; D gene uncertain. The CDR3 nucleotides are TGTGCCAGCAGTTTAGGGTCCTCCCCTAATGAGCAGTTCTTC. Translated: CASSLGSSPNEQFF.